The text below deals with one T cell receptor (beta chain). Its cognate antigen has yet to be identified. Base qualities are not provided; no much larger clone lies one nucleotide away. The immunoSEQ Assay, a bias-controlled multiplex PCR, was used to amplify TCRbeta CDR3 regions from genomic DNA. As for how the authors treated the data: The number of nucleated cells in each sample was estimated by amplification of reference gene primers within the assay. To quantify the absolute abundance of each unique TCRbeta CDR3 rearrangement, sequence reads were collapsed and filtered. Productive Simpson clonality was computed per sample as the square root of Simpson's diversity index over productive rearrangements. This is the immuneACCESS table as TCRdb keeps it, with only in-frame sequences that have V and J called. A part of the clones is gone; compared with another copy, unresolved V genes explain less than half, and the rest is unexplained. V and J calls plus clone size are reproduced from that table; the DNA served to infer D and trimming. The table for this sample lists a few hundred thousand clones; roughly 89% of them were counted only once. The ten biggest clones cover 0.7% to 0.9% of the sample.

This record comes from a study of blood T cell repertoires in COVID-19 (dated by TCRdb to 2019 to 2021). The study in broad terms: Collaborator samples came from the United States, Italy and Spain and covered acute and convalescent phases of COVID-19. The material from the prospective study consisted of cDNA or gDNA derived from T cells, B-cell-depleted T cells, or PBMCs. Deeply sampled blood TCRbeta repertoires from subjects exposed to, actively infected with, or recovered from COVID-19 were included in the dataset. The repertoires were made available in a free public database intended to serve as a resource for research on the immune response to SARS-CoV-2. The samples were drawn from the first 160 participants of the ongoing ImmuneRACE study and from 950 to 1,500 subjects provided by 6 global collaborators. The sample metadata nearly always contained a de-identified subject ID, COVID-19 status, age in years and sex. Where available, HLA class I and class II types were obtained from metadata supplied by the sample provider rather than from assay-based typing. Beyond this particular receptor, the publication reports: How much clinical and demographic metadata was included differed by source and by participant, and the metadata was provided uncurated.

Between the V and J ends, shortened by 5 bases and 8 bases respectively, the junction contains 13 bases. The CDR3 spans 13 residues, from the cysteine through the phenylalanine. Only CDR3 DNA is held: 39 bases, read in frame from base 1. From a lookup of the germline V gene (reference sequence), CDR1 and CDR2 are SGHNT and YYREEE. The collaborating institutions used their own protocols to collect whole blood in K2EDTA tubes. Collaborator samples were shipped for TCRbeta analysis as frozen whole blood, isolated PBMCs, or DNA extracted from either sample type. This clonotype was sampled from a man under 40 with acute or convalescent COVID-19. Sequences were obtained from peripheral blood. The V gene is TRBV5-4 and the J gene is TRBJ1-4; no confident D gene assignment can be made. The CDR3 here reads CASSIQAGEKLFF. In nucleotide form, the sequence is TGTGCCAGCAGTATCCAGGCGGGGGAAAAACTGTTTTTT.